This TCR beta chain comes out of a study of OX40 agonist ivuxolimab in advanced cancers. This clone was observed a few times. Its matching antigen is unknown. Trimming shortened V by 0 bases and J by 4 bases, and 15 bases separated the two germline ends. The CDR3 sequence is 16 residues long. Germline V gene sequence: CDR1 LGHNA, CDR2 YSLEER. Assay used: immunoSEQ multiplex PCR; TCRdb lists only in-frame clones, some missing. The sample contains roughly 76,000 clones, about 85% of which appear only once. The study, taken as a whole, reports: Some of the lowest clonal expansion was seen in partial responders at 0.1-3.0 mg/kg. At 0.1 to 3.0 mg/kg, clonal expansion of CD4+ and CD8+ blood T cells had occurred by week 6.

This receptor was taken from an adult with an advanced solid tumor such as melanoma, head and neck, liver or kidney cancer. Sequences were derived from CD4+ or CD8+ T cells sorted from blood, sampled in a trial of the OX40 agonist ivuxolimab. The V and J genes are TRBV4-3 and TRBJ1-1, with D perhaps matching TRBD1 (6 bases). The CDR3 sequence: CASSQDTGRTGTEAFF. DNA for the CDR3: TGCGCCAGCAGCCAAGATACAGGGAGGACTGGCACTGAAGCTTTCTTT.